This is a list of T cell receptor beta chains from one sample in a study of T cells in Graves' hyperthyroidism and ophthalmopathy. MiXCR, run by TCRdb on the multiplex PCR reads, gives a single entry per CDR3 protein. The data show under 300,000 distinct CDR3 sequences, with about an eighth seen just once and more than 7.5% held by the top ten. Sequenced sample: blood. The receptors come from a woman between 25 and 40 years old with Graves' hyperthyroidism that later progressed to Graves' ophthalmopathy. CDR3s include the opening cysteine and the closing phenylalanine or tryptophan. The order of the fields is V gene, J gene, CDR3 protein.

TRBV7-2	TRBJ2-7	CASSLVTWDSSYEQYF
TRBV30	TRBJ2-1	CAWSTTLHLNEQFF
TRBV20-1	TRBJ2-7	CSAEWGEQYF
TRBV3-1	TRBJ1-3	CASRSGSIVSGNTIYF
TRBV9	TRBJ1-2	CASSEGAGGYTF
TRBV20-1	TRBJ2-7	CSAEGTSGTYEQYF
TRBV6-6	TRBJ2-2	CASSYSGLAGVLHTGELFF
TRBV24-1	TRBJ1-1	CATSDFAGKAFF
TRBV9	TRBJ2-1	CASSVTGTSGRTLQFF
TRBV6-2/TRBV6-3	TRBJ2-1	CASSYLQLPQFF
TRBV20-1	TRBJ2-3	CSARVGTDTQYF
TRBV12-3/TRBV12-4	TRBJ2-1	CASSFGDRYNEQFF
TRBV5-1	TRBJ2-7	CASSFDRVAYEQYF
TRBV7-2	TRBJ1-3	CASSPLRGNTIYF
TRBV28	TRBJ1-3	CASSLTLSGNTIYF
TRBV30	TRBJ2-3	CAWSGWENTHTQYF
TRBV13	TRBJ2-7	CASSSKPSTYEQYF
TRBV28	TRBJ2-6	CASSFLRGLAGANVLTF
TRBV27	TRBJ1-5	CASSLQGGDQPQHF
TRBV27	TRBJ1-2	CASRKDRAANYGYTF
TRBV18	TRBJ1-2	CASSPVQQGEGYTF
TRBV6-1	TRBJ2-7	CATLFPRDFGAGEQYF
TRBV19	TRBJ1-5	CASSEGGGTNQPQHF
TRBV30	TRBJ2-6	CAWNGRAAGANVLTF
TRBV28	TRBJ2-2	CASRLTTGRTTGELFF
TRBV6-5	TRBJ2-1	CASSYSIKGSYNEQFF
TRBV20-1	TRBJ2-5	CSALPSGVLQETQYF
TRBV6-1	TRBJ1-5	CASSYRGGNQPQHF
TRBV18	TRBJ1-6	CASSPGTGNNSPLHF
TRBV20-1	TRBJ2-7	CSAHTGYEQYF
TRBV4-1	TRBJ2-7	CASSQSSGSYEQYF
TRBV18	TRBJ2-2	CASSPPGTGDTGELFF
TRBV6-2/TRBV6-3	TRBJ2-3	CASSYWGRSSTDTQYF
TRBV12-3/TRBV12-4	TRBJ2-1	CASSLSQRANEQFF
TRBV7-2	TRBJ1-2	CASSFPGVRYGYTF
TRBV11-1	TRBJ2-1	CASSFLAYNEQFF
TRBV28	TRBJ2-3	CASRDTDTQYF
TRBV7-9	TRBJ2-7	CASSLVSSYEQYF
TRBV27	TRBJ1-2	CASSLGQGTLKVYGYTF
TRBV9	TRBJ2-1	CASSVDPSGRYEQFF
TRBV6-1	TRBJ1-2	CASRPTETNYGYTF
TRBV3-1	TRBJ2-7	CASSPHERGEQYF
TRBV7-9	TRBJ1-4	CASSRGAEKLFF